These 5 T cell receptor beta chains originate from one sample sequenced in a study of T cells in localized non-small cell lung cancer. TCRdb's copy holds only in-frame clones and misses some; the assay was immunoSEQ multiplex PCR. The sample lists 20,000 to 25,000 clones; roughly nine tenths were seen once. Here the sequenced sample was PBMCs, taken before any cancer treatment. Source of these receptors: a man aged 35 to 69 with stage II squamous cell lung carcinoma.

This rearrangement joins TRBV10-3 to TRBJ2-7; 8 nucleotides match TRBD1. The CDR3 spans 15 residues. With 3 bases clipped from V and 0 bases from J, the junction kept 4 bases outside the gene matches. Looked up from germline, CDR1 is ENHRY and CDR2 is SYGVKD. In nucleotides, the CDR3 is TGTGCCATCAGTGATCCGGACAGGGACTCCTACGAGCAGTACTTC. Its translation is CAISDPDRDSYEQYF.

The chain employs TRBV5-1 and TRBJ1-1; D ambiguous. Germline-derived CDR1 and CDR2 are SGHRS and YFSETQ. V shed 2 bases and J shed 8 bases, with 10 bases lying between them. This CDR3 region has 12 residues. The CDR3 protein is CASSFSGDEAFF. CDR3 DNA: TGCGCCAGCAGCTTTTCAGGCGACGAAGCTTTCTTT.

This clone was recorded once. The rearrangement links TRBV5-6 to TRBJ2-3; D is perhaps TRBD2 (6 bases). CDR1 and CDR2 (germline): SGHDT, YYEEEE. CDR3 size: 13 residues. Trimming pared 1 base from V and 5 bases from J, leaving 8 bases between. The CDR3 bases are TGTGCCAGCAGCTTGCAGGGAGGAGATACGCAGTATTTT. Its translation: CASSLQGGDTQYF.

J is TRBJ1-2 and V is TRBV19; 9 bases match TRBD1. Germline V gene sequence: CDR1 LNHDA, CDR2 SQIVND (reference sequence). The CDR3 has 16 amino acids. V lost 3 bases to trimming and J lost 7 bases; unmatched junction nucleotides: 12. As DNA, the CDR3 is TGTGCCAGTAGTATCGGGATGGGGACAGGGCACAGTGGCTACACCTTC. It specifies CASSIGMGTGHSGYTF.

The CDR3 here is CASSSRGPYGYTF. The CDR3 region has the DNA TGTGCCAGCAGCTCCAGGGGGCCCTATGGCTACACCTTC. The chain joins TRBV11-2 to TRBJ1-2; 8 nucleotides align to TRBD1. This CDR3 contains 13 residues. The germline gives CDR1 SGHAT, CDR2 FQNNGV. Trimming removed 4 bases from V and 4 bases from J; junction bases left unmatched: 2. The variable domain in full, with the rest retrieved from reference TRBV11-2 and TRBJ1-2, is EAGVAQSPRYKIIEKRQSVAFWCNPISGHATLYWYQQILGQGPKLLIQFQNNGVVDDSQLPKDRFSAERLKGVDSTLKIQPAKLEDSAVYLCASSSRGPYGYTFGSGTRLTVV.